This TCR beta chain was captured in a study of CD8+ T cells in alopecia areata. Study details: Twice daily, treated patients received 5 to 10 mg of oral tofacitinib.

Worth noting for this clone: As yet, its antigen is unknown.

The authors extracted RNA and reverse transcribed it into cDNA as the sequencing template. The data were produced by immunoSEQ multiplex PCR, yet TCRdb's version contains in-frame clones alone and is incomplete. The repertoire has roughly 130,000 clones, 58% of them found once; the top ten carry less than 5.5%. Study-wide results and caveats: Relative to normal scalp, lesional scalp, especially alopecia totalis/universalis, showed higher clonality.

V shed 6 bases, J shed 6 bases, and the junction held 9 bases outside the gene matches. There are 16 residues in the CDR3. The germline CDR1 and CDR2 sequences are SSHAT and FNYEAQ (reference sequence). The TCR originated in a human donor with alopecia areata. V and J are TRBV7-7 and TRBJ2-3, with TRBD2 matching over 13 bases. This specimen consisted of CD4+ T cells sorted from blood, obtained at week 0. The CDR3 is CASSRGLAGDLDTQYF. In DNA form, the CDR3 reads TGTGCCAGCAGTAGAGGACTAGCGGGAGACTTGGATACGCAGTATTTT.